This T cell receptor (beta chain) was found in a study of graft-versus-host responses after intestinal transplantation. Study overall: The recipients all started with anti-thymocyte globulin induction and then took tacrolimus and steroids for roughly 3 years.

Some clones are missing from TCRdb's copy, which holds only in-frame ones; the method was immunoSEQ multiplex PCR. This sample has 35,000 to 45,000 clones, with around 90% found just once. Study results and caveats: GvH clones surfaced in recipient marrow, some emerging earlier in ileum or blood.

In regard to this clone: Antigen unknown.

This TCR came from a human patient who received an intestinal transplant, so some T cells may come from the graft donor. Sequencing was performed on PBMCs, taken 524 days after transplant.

The CDR3 loop reads CASSSGLAGSYEQYF. Written as DNA, the CDR3 is TGTGCCAGCAGCTCCGGACTAGCGGGTTCCTACGAGCAGTACTTC. V and J are TRBV5-4 and TRBJ2-7; TRBD2 aligns across 11 bases. The CDR3 contains 15 residues. V gave up 3 bases and J gave up 1 base; unmatched junction bases: 3. The germline V gene has CDR1 SGHNT and CDR2 YYREEE (reference sequence).